This T cell receptor (beta chain) comes out of a study of T cell changes during pregnancy in multiple sclerosis. Germline CDR1 SGHTA, CDR2 FQGNSA. The J segment lost 6 bases and the V segment lost 4 bases, leaving 1 base of the junction unmatched. The CDR3 loop spans 15 amino acids. The table lists this clone with a few counts. Generated by immunoSEQ multiplex PCR, the TCRdb table keeps only in-frame clones and is missing some. The sample shows over 40,000 clones, 88% of them seen only once. Sequenced material: CD8+ T cells from peripheral blood mononuclear cells, taken after pregnancy. The source is a female donor in good health, enrolled as a control in a pregnancy study. V usage is TRBV7-2 and J usage is TRBJ1-6; 12 bases agree with TRBD1. The CDR3 here is CASSSGQGANSPLHF. The CDR3 DNA reads TGTGCCAGCAGCTCGGGACAGGGGGCTAATTCACCCCTCCACTTT.